These 13 T cell receptor beta chains were sequenced from one sample in a study of OX40 agonist ivuxolimab in advanced cancers. Generated by immunoSEQ multiplex PCR, the TCRdb table keeps only in-frame clones and is missing some. The top ten hold 3.5% to 4.5% of the sample, which has 100,000 or so clones, roughly 88% seen once. Sample: CD4+ or CD8+ T cells sorted from blood, taken in a trial of the OX40 agonist ivuxolimab. The origin of the receptors is an adult with an advanced solid tumor such as melanoma, head and neck, liver or kidney cancer.

This clone has only one observation. The rearrangement links TRBV5-6 to TRBJ2-7, with D perhaps TRBD1 (6 bases). The CDR3 extends over 15 amino acids. The V end lost 5 bases, the J end lost 0 bases, and 15 bases lay between the germline ends. Germline CDR1 reads SGHDT; CDR2 reads YYEEEE. The CDR3 here is CASREQGSLSYEQYF. The CDR3 DNA reads TGTGCCAGCAGAGAACAGGGTTCCCTCTCCTACGAGCAGTACTTC.

In DNA form, the CDR3 reads TGTGCCGGCATACAGGGGGCAGGACTAGCGGGACGTTGGGAGCAGTACTTC. Translation: CAGIQGAGLAGRWEQYF. V and J are TRBV2 and TRBJ2-7; TRBD2 agrees at 12 bases. The CDR3 totals 17 residues. The V gene end was trimmed by 11 bases and the J gene end by 7 bases; junction bases not matched to a gene: 21. Germline V gives CDR1 SNHLY, CDR2 FYNNEI.

V gene TRBV9 combines with J gene TRBJ2-7, with D possibly being TRBD1 (6 bases). The ends were cut back, 3 bases at V and 0 bases at J, with 10 bases in the middle. This CDR3 region has 14 residues. Germline assignment: CDR1 SGDLS and CDR2 YYNGEE. The CDR3 DNA is TGTGCCAGCAGCGCCTACAGGGACTCCTACGAGCAGTACTTC. Translating it yields CASSAYRDSYEQYF.

This clone was detected a few times. The V call is TRBV6-5, the J call TRBJ1-2, with a weak D call TRBD1 (5 bases). Trimming stripped 0 bases from V and 5 bases from J, with 10 bases between. Germline V gene data show CDR1 as MNHEY and CDR2 as SVGAGI. The CDR3 loop spans 14 amino acids. Written as DNA, the CDR3 is TGTGCCAGCAGTTACTCGACAGAGGGATATGGCTACACCTTC. This codes for CASSYSTEGYGYTF.

Concerning this clone itself: It may be a read error: a sequence one base away is much more abundant. Other DNA sequences of this sample code for an identical CDR3. V usage is TRBV5-4 and J usage is TRBJ1-3, with D hard to call. This CDR3 has 14 residues. V was pared by 0 bases and J by 0 bases, with 4 bases between. From germline, CDR1 is SGHNT and CDR2 YYREEE (reference sequence). CDR3 DNA: TGTGCCAGCAGCTTGGACAGCTCTGGAAACACCATATATTTT. Translating it yields CASSLDSSGNTIYF.

The genes are TRBV5-4 and TRBJ1-1; D is perhaps TRBD1 (6 bases). Trimming cost V 4 bases and J 5 bases, with 21 bases left between them. The CDR3 sequence is 16 residues long. The germline V gene has CDR1 SGHNT and CDR2 YYREEE (reference sequence). The CDR3 DNA sequence: TGTGCCAGCAGCGCCATCCGGAGCGGGGGGCAAACTGAAGCTTTCTTT. Its protein is CASSAIRSGGQTEAFF.

In this sample, this clone turned up once. The chain has TRBV28 and TRBJ2-1; TRBD1 aligns across 8 bases. Trimming cost V 6 bases and J 6 bases; bases outside gene matches: 7. This CDR3 is built from 14 residues. CDR1 is MDHEN, CDR2 SYDVKM, per germline. Here the CDR3 reads CASRAGGSVNEQFF. As DNA, the CDR3 is TGTGCCAGCAGAGCAGGGGGCTCCGTCAATGAGCAGTTCTTC.

The chain recombines TRBV7-9 with TRBJ2-1, with 9 bases fitting TRBD2. CDR1 is SEHNR and CDR2 is FQNEAQ in the germline V gene (reference sequence). V lost 5 bases to trimming and J lost 1 base; unmatched junction nucleotides: 9. This CDR3 region has 17 residues. DNA of the CDR3: TGTGCCAGCAGCACGACCCTTAGCGGGAGTTCCTACAATGAGCAGTTCTTC. Amino acid sequence: CASSTTLSGSSYNEQFF.

The rearrangement joins TRBV13 to TRBJ1-1, with a weak D call TRBD1 (5 bases). This CDR3 spans 15 amino acids. The V gene's germline CDR1 is PRHDT and CDR2 FYEKMQ (reference sequence). V lost 4 bases to trimming and J lost 1 base, with 13 bases between them. CDR3 sequence (DNA): TGTGCCAGCAGCTATAGTCCAGGGAGGAACACTGAAGCTTTCTTT. It encodes CASSYSPGRNTEAFF.

For this clone: An end of the junction differs from the germline gene, which may be a read error. The chain has TRBV7-9 and TRBJ2-1; weak D call: TRBD2 (5 bases). Germline CDR1 SEHNR, CDR2 FQNEAQ (reference sequence). The CDR3 covers 13 residues. The DNA for the CDR3 is TGTGCCGGCAGCGGATGGCGGCGGAATGAGCAGTTCTTC. Residues: CAGSGWRRNEQFF.

The chain is built from TRBV5-4 and TRBJ2-6; 7 bases line up with TRBD2. V lost 6 bases to trimming and J lost 4 bases; unmatched junction nucleotides: 7. This CDR3 has 15 residues. From germline, CDR1 is SGHNT and CDR2 YYREEE (reference sequence). CDR3 bases: TGTGCCAGCACCTCGGGGGGAACCGGGGCCAACGTCCTGACTTTC. Translating it yields CASTSGGTGANVLTF.

The J gene is TRBJ2-1, the V gene TRBV4-1; D possibly matches TRBD1 or TRBD2 (5 bases each). CDR1 MGHRA and CDR2 YSYEKL come from the germline V gene. Between the trimmed V and J ends, which lost 1 base and 10 bases, there was a span of 14 bases. This CDR3 is built from 14 residues. CDR3: CASSQVTAGDEQFF. CDR3 nucleotides: TGCGCCAGCAGCCAAGTTACAGCCGGGGACGAGCAGTTCTTC.

V gene TRBV7-8 combines with J gene TRBJ2-5; 9 bases line up with TRBD1. Germline loops: CDR1 SGHVS, CDR2 FQNEAQ. The CDR3 consists of 13 residues. Trimming at V came to 5 bases and at J to 3 bases, leaving 1 base not matched to a gene. CDR3 bases: TGTGCCAGCAGCCGGACAGGGGAAGAGACCCAGTACTTC. Protein product: CASSRTGEETQYF.